These 14 T cell receptor beta chains were all obtained from the same sample, sequenced in a study of T cell responses to AZD1222 COVID-19 vaccine. The method was immunoSEQ multiplex PCR; TCRdb's version includes in-frame clones alone and lacks a portion of them. Of 160,000 or so clones listed, 90% to 95% are singletons. This specimen consisted of peripheral blood, obtained on day 0 of AZD1222 vaccination. These receptors originate from an adult in good health.

This clone was observed once. This chain joins TRBV19 and TRBJ1-2, with a weak D call TRBD1 (5 bases). This CDR3 contains 13 residues. The V and J ends lost 6 bases and 11 bases respectively, with 19 bases between them. The germline V gene encodes CDR1 LNHDA and CDR2 SQIVND (reference sequence). The CDR3 nucleotides are TGTGCCAGTAGCCGGACCGGGCCTCAGGGATACACCTTC. This codes for CASSRTGPQGYTF.

The table lists this clone with a count of one. The V and J genes are TRBV5-5 and TRBJ1-5; 8 bases fit TRBD1. This CDR3 is built from 14 residues. Losses at the gene ends were 3 bases for V and 8 bases for J; bases not matched to a gene: 7. In germline, CDR1 is SGHKS, CDR2 YYEKEE (reference sequence). DNA for the CDR3: TGTGCCAGCAGCTATGGACAGGGAAGTGAGCCCCAGCATTTT. This gives the protein CASSYGQGSEPQHF.

This clone has a handful of counts. V is TRBV12-3 or TRBV12-4 and J is TRBJ2-7; D is uncertain. The CDR3 length is 12 residues. V lost 6 bases to trimming and J lost 2 bases, with 8 bases between them. CDR3 sequence: CASSPAAYEQYF. In nucleotides, the CDR3 is TGTGCCAGCAGCCCTGCGGCCTACGAGCAGTACTTC.

The rearrangement links TRBV6-5 to TRBJ1-1; a weak D match, TRBD1 (5 bases). CDR3 length: 14 amino acids. Germline V gives CDR1 MNHEY, CDR2 SVGAGI. Deletions cut 7 bases from V and 10 bases from J, with 22 bases between. This CDR3 is CASTKHPSQRGAFF. The CDR3 DNA reads as TGTGCCAGCACCAAACATCCCAGTCAGAGGGGAGCTTTCTTT.

V is TRBV9 and J is TRBJ1-2, with 8 bases fitting TRBD1. Germline trimming cut 2 bases from V and 8 bases from J; bases unmatched to any gene: 8. Germline V gene data show CDR1 as SGDLS and CDR2 as YYNGEE. The CDR3 loop spans 14 amino acids. Here the CDR3 DNA reads TGTGCCAGCAGCGTTTCACAGGGGGGAAACGGCTACACCTTC. This codes for CASSVSQGGNGYTF.

The chain has TRBV7-9 and TRBJ2-1; D is undetermined. Germline-derived CDR1 and CDR2 are SEHNR and FQNEAQ (reference sequence). The CDR3 is 12 residues long. V lost 1 base to trimming and J lost 7 bases, with 5 bases between them. CDR3 nucleotide sequence: TGTGCCAGCAGCTTAGTGGTGAATGAGCAGTTCTTC. It yields the protein CASSLVVNEQFF.

The chain recombines TRBV4-3 with TRBJ2-5; D possibly corresponds to TRBD1 (7 bases). This CDR3 spans 17 amino acids. The germline V gene has CDR1 LGHNA and CDR2 YSLEER. The V end lost 0 bases, the J end lost 4 bases, and 18 bases lay between the germline ends. CDR3 protein: CASSQDPTGDSRETQYF. The CDR3 DNA reads TGCGCCAGCAGCCAAGATCCCACAGGGGACTCAAGAGAGACCCAGTACTTC.

The gene calls are TRBV5-6 and TRBJ1-2; D is perhaps TRBD1 (5 bases). CDR3 length equals 13 residues. V lost 6 bases to trimming and J lost 8 bases, with 17 bases between them. The germline gives CDR1 SGHDT, CDR2 YYEEEE. The CDR3 coding sequence is TGTGCCAGCACTAGGGGAGGGCTGAAGGGCTACACCTTC. It translates to CASTRGGLKGYTF.

J is TRBJ1-3 and V is TRBV5-5, with unresolved D. The V end was cut by 1 base, the J end by 8 bases, with 10 bases between. The CDR3 has 13 residues. The V gene's germline CDR1 is SGHKS and CDR2 YYEKEE (reference sequence). The CDR3 DNA reads TGTGCCAGCAGCTTGCGAGAGGGCGACACCATATATTTT. It is translated as CASSLREGDTIYF. Full variable domain (outside the CDR3, taken from reference TRBV5-5 and TRBJ1-3): DAGVTQSPTHLIKTRGQQVTLRCSPISGHKSVSWYQQVLGQGPQFIFQYYEKEERGRGNFPDRFSARQFPNYSSELNVNALLLGDSALYLCASSLREGDTIYFGEGSWLTVV.

In DNA, the CDR3 is TGTGCCAGCAGTAGTCCAGGGGGAAGAGGAAACACCATATATTTT. Translated, it gives CASSSPGGRGNTIYF. The rearrangement uses TRBV28 and TRBJ1-3, with TRBD1 matching over 7 bases. The V gene end was trimmed by 5 bases and the J gene end by 4 bases; junction bases not matched to a gene: 8. This CDR3 spans 15 amino acids. Germline V lookup: CDR1 MDHEN, CDR2 SYDVKM.

The rearrangement uses TRBV9 and TRBJ2-5; either TRBD1 or TRBD2 may supply D (7 bases each). CDR1 SGDLS and CDR2 YYNGEE come from the germline V gene. This CDR3 is 16 amino acids long. Trimming removed 4 bases at V and 1 base at J, with 17 bases between. CDR3 sequence reads: CASSPRQGGPQETQYF. The CDR3, as DNA: TGTGCCAGCAGCCCTCGTCAGGGGGGGCCCCAAGAGACCCAGTACTTC.

This clone was observed a few times. The rearrangement links TRBV24-1 to TRBJ2-7, with D unclear. The V end lost 4 bases, the J end lost 0 bases, and 12 bases lay between the germline ends. The CDR3 contains 15 residues. CDR1 KGHDR and CDR2 SFDVKD come from the germline V gene. As DNA, the CDR3 is TGTGCCACCAGTGACCCGAACGGAAGCTCCTACGAGCAGTACTTC. Translation gives CATSDPNGSSYEQYF.

This chain joins TRBV11-2 and TRBJ1-5; D unclear. Germline lookup yields CDR1 SGHAT and CDR2 FQNNGV. V lost 1 base to trimming and J lost 1 base, with 5 bases between them. There are 14 residues in the CDR3. CDR3 in DNA: TGTGCCAGCAGCTTAGGCGGGAGCAATCAGCCCCAGCATTTT. Translating it yields CASSLGGSNQPQHF.

The chain links TRBV24-1 to TRBJ2-7, with D possibly being TRBD1 (5 bases). V was clipped by 4 bases and J by 7 bases, with 13 bases between them. CDR3 size: 13 residues. CDR1 KGHDR and CDR2 SFDVKD come from the germline V gene. CDR3 DNA: TGTGCCACCAGTGACGCCGACAGTCGGGAGCAGTACTTC. The encoded protein is CATSDADSREQYF.